One and the same sample provided the 30 T cell receptor beta chains below, sequenced in a study of OX40 agonist ivuxolimab in advanced cancers. Sequenced by immunoSEQ multiplex PCR; TCRdb stores in-frame clones only, minus some. This table has around 94,000 clones, about 85% appearing once. Here the sequenced sample was CD4+ or CD8+ T cells sorted from blood, taken in a trial of the OX40 agonist ivuxolimab. The origin of the receptors is an adult with an advanced solid tumor such as melanoma, head and neck, liver or kidney cancer.

The V and J genes are TRBV4-1 and TRBJ1-6; D unclear. This CDR3 has 14 residues. The germline gives CDR1 MGHRA, CDR2 YSYEKL. V lost 2 bases and J lost 11, with 13 bases in between. The CDR3 protein is CASSQFLIRAPLHF. CDR3 coding DNA: TGCGCCAGCAGCCAATTCTTGATACGGGCACCCCTCCACTTT.

This rearrangement joins TRBV11-1 to TRBJ1-2; no firm D call. Trimming pared 4 bases from V and 2 bases from J, leaving 5 bases between. The CDR3 spans 12 residues. CDR1 and CDR2 (germline): SGHAT, FQDESV (reference sequence). CDR3 loop: CASSSRNYGYTF. The CDR3 DNA reads TGTGCCAGCAGCTCCCGGAACTATGGCTACACCTTC.

The chain links TRBV28 to TRBJ1-2, with a possible D match to TRBD1 (6 bases). The germline CDR1 and CDR2 sequences are MDHEN and SYDVKM. The CDR3 is made up of 18 amino acids. Trimming shortened V by 3 bases and J by 0 bases, and 20 bases separated the two germline ends. CDR3 nucleotide sequence: TGTGCCAGCAGTTTCAGCCGGGGGGCGGTTTTTGCTAACTATGGCTACACCTTC. It codes for CASSFSRGAVFANYGYTF.

The CDR3 sequence is CASSKTSGRYEQYF. DNA for the CDR3: TGTGCCAGCAGCAAGACTAGCGGGAGGTACGAGCAGTACTTC. The chain carries TRBV5-6 and TRBJ2-7; 13 nucleotides line up with TRBD2. Germline loops: CDR1 SGHDT, CDR2 YYEEEE. The CDR3 runs to 14 residues. V lost 4 bases, J lost 4 bases, and 2 bases stayed unmatched.

The chain is built from TRBV5-6 and TRBJ2-7, with no clear D. Germline values: CDR1 SGHDT, CDR2 YYEEEE. Between the trimmed V and J ends, which lost 8 bases and 3 bases, there was a span of 15 bases. CDR3 length: 13 residues. The chain's CDR3 is CASCLLGVYEQYF. The CDR3 DNA follows: TGTGCCAGTTGCTTATTAGGAGTCTACGAGCAGTACTTC.

This sequence joins TRBV7-9 and TRBJ2-2; the match to TRBD2 covers 9 bases. This CDR3 has 15 residues. Germline values: CDR1 SEHNR, CDR2 FQNEAQ (reference sequence). Trimming took 5 bases from V and 1 from J; bases not matched to a gene: 2. CDR3 loop: CASSPTSGNTGELFF. CDR3 DNA sequence: TGTGCCAGCAGCCCGACTAGCGGGAACACCGGGGAGCTGTTTTTT. Full variable domain (remainder filled in from reference TRBV7-9 and TRBJ2-2): DTGVSQNPRHKITKRGQNVTFRCDPISEHNRLYWYRQTLGQGPEFLTYFQNEAQLEKSRLLSDRFSAERPKGSFSTLEIQRTEQGDSAMYLCASSPTSGNTGELFFGEGSRLTVL.

This clone appeared a single time. The chain employs TRBV7-2 and TRBJ2-7; no definite D call. Germline V gene lookup returns CDR1 SGHTA and CDR2 FQGNSA. CDR3 length equals 16 residues. Trimming shortened V by 0 bases and J by 2 bases, and 14 bases separated the two germline ends. The CDR3 DNA reads as TGTGCCAGCAGCTTAGCACTAATGAGTTCGACCTACGAGCAGTACTTC. This encodes CASSLALMSSTYEQYF.

The chain has TRBV2 and TRBJ2-5; D call uncertain. Trimming took off 2 bases at V and 2 bases at J, with 9 bases between the two ends. Germline lookup yields CDR1 SNHLY and CDR2 FYNNEI. CDR3 size: 14 residues. CDR3 protein: CASSESVFQETQYF. Here the CDR3 DNA reads TGTGCCAGCAGTGAAAGTGTCTTTCAAGAGACCCAGTACTTC.

This chain uses TRBV28 with TRBJ1-6, with D unclear. V lost 3 bases and J lost 10, with 16 bases in between. Germline CDR1 and CDR2: MDHEN and SYDVKM. This CDR3 comprises 15 residues. CDR3: CASSLTWGNESPLHF. The CDR3 DNA is TGTGCCAGCAGTTTGACTTGGGGAAATGAGTCACCCCTCCACTTT.

This clone was seen only once. The chain carries TRBV11-3 and TRBJ2-1; D ambiguous. The CDR3 is 15 residues long. The V gene lost 1 base and the J gene lost 6 bases, with 13 bases spanning the gap. Germline lookup yields CDR1 SGHNT and CDR2 YENEEA. CDR3 sequence: CASSLGQALVNEQFF. CDR3 nucleotide sequence: TGTGCCAGCAGCTTAGGGCAGGCTCTCGTCAATGAGCAGTTCTTC.

This chain uses TRBV11-3 with TRBJ2-3; no reliable D call. The CDR3 covers 13 residues. Per germline, CDR1 SGHNT and CDR2 YENEEA. V lost 0 bases to trimming and J lost 6 bases, with 7 bases between them. CDR3 sequence reads: CASSLDFMDTQYF. For the CDR3, the DNA is TGTGCCAGCAGCTTAGATTTCATGGATACGCAGTATTTT.

The rearrangement links TRBV4-1 to TRBJ2-7, with D perhaps TRBD1 (5 bases). V was cut by 0 bases and J by 0 bases, with 12 bases left in between. Germline V gene sequence: CDR1 MGHRA, CDR2 YSYEKL. The CDR3 has 16 amino acids. Written as DNA, the CDR3 is TGCGCCAGCAGCCAAGATAGGCCAGGGATCTCCTACGAGCAGTACTTC. It encodes CASSQDRPGISYEQYF.

The chain employs TRBV30 and TRBJ2-1, with 8 bases lining up with TRBD2. The CDR3 totals 13 residues. V gave up 5 bases and J gave up 8 bases; unmatched junction bases: 8. Germline V gene lookup returns CDR1 GTSNPN and CDR2 SVGIG (reference sequence). CDR3 nucleotides: TGTGCCTGGTCCTTAGGGCGGGAGGATGAGCAGTTCTTC. As protein: CAWSLGREDEQFF. Full variable domain (missing parts from reference TRBV30 and TRBJ2-1): SQTIHQWPATLVQPVGSPLSLECTVEGTSNPNLYWYRQAAGRGLQLLFYSVGIGQISSEVPQNLSASRPQDRQFILSSKKLLLSDSGFYLCAWSLGREDEQFFGPGTRLTVL.

The chain is built from TRBV21-1 and TRBJ1-5. TRBV21-1 is reported as a pseudogene. This CDR3 region has 13 residues. This CDR3 is CASSSPLDQPQHF. Here the CDR3 DNA reads TGTGCCAGCAGCAGCCCCCTTGATCAGCCCCAGCATTTT.

Note on this clone: Distinct nucleotide sequences in the sample also encode this CDR3. The chain combines TRBV27 with TRBJ2-2, with D possibly being TRBD1 or TRBD2 (5 bases each). Germline loops: CDR1 MNHEY, CDR2 SMNVEV (reference sequence). V lost 3 bases, J lost 3 bases, and 20 bases lay in between. The CDR3 length is 18 residues. The CDR3 coding sequence is TGTGCCAGCAGTTTTTGTAGCGCGAGGGACCAAGACACCGGGGAGCTGTTTTTT. Translating gives CASSFCSARDQDTGELFF.

The chain uses TRBV25-1 and TRBJ1-2; D unclear. The germline gives CDR1 MGHDK, CDR2 SYGVNS. Between the trimmed V and J ends, which lost 2 bases and 4 bases, there was a span of 14 bases. The CDR3 is 15 residues long. CDR3 sequence (DNA): TGTGCCAGCAGTGAACGAGGGATCCCCCTCTATGGCTACACCTTC. Amino acid sequence: CASSERGIPLYGYTF.

V usage is TRBV7-9 and J usage is TRBJ2-7; D is unresolved. The germline V gene encodes CDR1 SEHNR and CDR2 FQNEAQ (reference sequence). The CDR3 runs 12 residues. The V and J ends lost 5 bases and 2 bases respectively, with 7 bases between them. The CDR3 loop is CASSPIAYEQYF. The CDR3 region has the DNA TGTGCCAGCAGCCCCATTGCCTACGAGCAGTACTTC.

The rearrangement joins TRBV10-3 to TRBJ1-1; no firm D call. Trimming left V 3 bases short and J 0 bases short, with 17 bases between. Germline V gene lookup returns CDR1 ENHRY and CDR2 SYGVKD. This CDR3 is built from 17 residues. The CDR3, as DNA: TGTGCCATCAGTGATAGCCAGGTCCGGTCCGTGAACACTGAAGCTTTCTTT. Translation gives CAISDSQVRSVNTEAFF.

This clone was found a few times. The rearrangement uses TRBV29-1 and TRBJ1-1; D unresolved. This CDR3 has 11 residues. V was shortened by 6 bases and J by 0 bases, with 5 bases between the two germline ends. In germline, CDR1 is SQVTM, CDR2 ANQGSEA. CDR3 sequence reads: CSVRMNTEAFF. In nucleotides, the CDR3 is TGCAGCGTCAGAATGAACACTGAAGCTTTCTTT.

The CDR3 DNA reads as TGTGCCAGCGCACGGAAGGACGGACAAGAGACCCAGTACTTC. Translated: CASARKDGQETQYF. This chain joins TRBV5-4 and TRBJ2-5; D gene unclear. This CDR3 comprises 14 residues. Germline CDR1 is SGHNT and CDR2 is YYREEE (reference sequence). Deletions cut 7 bases from V and 2 bases from J, with 15 bases between.

A few counts support this clone. The chain recombines TRBV7-2 with TRBJ2-7, with 9 bases aligning to TRBD2. Per the germline V gene, CDR1 is SGHTA and CDR2 is FQGNSA. V shed 3 bases, J shed 2 bases, and the junction held 8 bases outside the gene matches. This CDR3 comprises 16 residues. CDR3 nucleotide sequence: TGTGCCAGCAGCTTCAGCCCGGGACTAGCCACCTACGAGCAGTACTTC. It is translated as CASSFSPGLATYEQYF.

This clone was counted between two and nine times. The chain combines TRBV19 with TRBJ1-5, with no clear D. The CDR3 is 13 residues long. The germline V gene has CDR1 LNHDA and CDR2 SQIVND (reference sequence). Trimming shortened V by 7 bases and J by 2 bases, and 9 bases separated the two germline ends. This CDR3 is CASNLQGNQPQHF. CDR3 bases: TGTGCCAGTAACCTTCAGGGCAATCAGCCCCAGCATTTT.

The chain uses TRBV7-2 and TRBJ2-6; a weak D match, TRBD2 (5 bases). V was cut by 1 base and J by 2 bases, with 9 bases left in between. The CDR3 consists of 16 residues. In germline, CDR1 is SGHTA, CDR2 FQGNSA. The CDR3 DNA sequence: TGTGCCAGCAGCTTAGGGGCCGGGGCTGGGGCCAACGTCCTGACTTTC. It is translated as CASSLGAGAGANVLTF.

The chain has TRBV27 and TRBJ2-7; D remains ambiguous. CDR3 size: 15 residues. Germline CDR1 reads MNHEY; CDR2 reads SMNVEV (reference sequence). Trimming took off 5 bases at V and 6 bases at J, with 20 bases between the two ends. The CDR3 region is CASSIDLSGVGEQYF. The CDR3 bases are TGTGCCAGCAGTATTGACCTGTCTGGTGTGGGCGAGCAGTACTTC.

This clone has a single count. The chain uses TRBV2 and TRBJ2-1; the D gene is possibly TRBD2 (6 bases). V was trimmed by 7 bases and J by 5 bases, leaving 18 bases between them. Germline lookup yields CDR1 SNHLY and CDR2 FYNNEI. CDR3 size: 15 residues. CDR3 amino acids: CASNQPGLFNNEQFF. The CDR3 coding sequence is TGTGCCAGCAACCAACCGGGACTTTTCAACAATGAGCAGTTCTTC. The variable domain in full, with the rest retrieved from reference TRBV2 and TRBJ2-1, is EPEVTQTPSHQVTQMGQEVILRCVPISNHLYFYWYRQILGQKVEFLVSFYNNEISEKSEIFDDQFSVERPDGSNFTLKIRSTKLEDSAMYFCASNQPGLFNNEQFFGPGTRLTVL.

This clone was observed once. V is TRBV2 and J is TRBJ2-6; perhaps TRBD2 as D (5 bases). The CDR3 is 15 residues long. Germline loops: CDR1 SNHLY, CDR2 FYNNEI. Trimming cost V 8 bases and J 4 bases, with 15 bases left between them. CDR3 DNA sequence: TGTGCCAGCGGATTCCCGTCGGGAGGGGCCAACGTCCTGACTTTC. Encoded protein: CASGFPSGGANVLTF.

The chain carries TRBV4-1 and TRBJ1-1, with D possibly being TRBD1 (5 bases). The germline gives CDR1 MGHRA, CDR2 YSYEKL. V was trimmed by 6 bases and J by 3 bases, leaving 14 bases between them. CDR3 length: 14 residues. This CDR3 reads CASRLFQGDTEAFF. The CDR3 DNA is TGCGCCAGCAGACTATTCCAAGGGGACACTGAAGCTTTCTTT.

The V and J genes are TRBV7-9 and TRBJ2-3; 9 positions agree with TRBD2. CDR3 length: 16 residues. The ends lost 7 bases at V and 0 bases at J; junction bases unmatched: 8. The V gene's germline CDR1 is SEHNR and CDR2 FQNEAQ (reference sequence). The DNA of the CDR3 is TGTGCCAGCAACCCGGGACTAGCTAGTAGCACAGATACGCAGTATTTT. Translation gives CASNPGLASSTDTQYF.

The chain has TRBV11-3 and TRBJ2-5; 8 bases line up with TRBD2. The V segment lost 7 bases and the J segment 4 bases; nucleotides outside the gene matches: 14. The germline CDR1 and CDR2 sequences are SGHNT and YENEEA. The CDR3 covers 16 residues. The DNA of the CDR3 is TGTGCCAGCACTCGGCGGGGGGCGGGCATCGGAGAGACCCAGTACTTC. Translation: CASTRRGAGIGETQYF. The variable domain in full, completed from reference TRBV11-3 and TRBJ2-5, reads EAGVVQSPRYKIIEKKQPVAFWCNPISGHNTLYWYLQNLGQGPELLIRYENEEAVDDSQLPKDRFSAERLKGVDSTLKIQPAELGDSAVYLCASTRRGAGIGETQYFGPGTRLLVL.

The chain has TRBV10-3 and TRBJ2-1, with 7 nucleotides matching TRBD2. The CDR3 length is 11 residues. Germline V gene sequence: CDR1 ENHRY, CDR2 SYGVKD. V lost 4 bases to trimming and J lost 16 bases; unmatched junction nucleotides: 7. The DNA for the CDR3 is TGTGCCATCAGTGTTAGGGAGGGAGTCTTCTTC. It codes for CAISVREGVFF.